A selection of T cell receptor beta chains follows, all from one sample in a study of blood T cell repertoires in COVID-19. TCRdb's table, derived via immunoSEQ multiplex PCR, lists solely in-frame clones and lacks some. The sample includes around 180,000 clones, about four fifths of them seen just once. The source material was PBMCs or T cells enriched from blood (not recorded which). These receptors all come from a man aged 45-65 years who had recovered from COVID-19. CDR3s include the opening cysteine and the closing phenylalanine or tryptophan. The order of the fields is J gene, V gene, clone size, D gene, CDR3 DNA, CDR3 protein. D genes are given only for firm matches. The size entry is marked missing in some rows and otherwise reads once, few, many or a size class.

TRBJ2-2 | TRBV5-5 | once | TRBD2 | TGTGCCAGCAGCTTGGTACTAGCGGAGGCCGGGGAGCTGTTTTTT | CASSLVLAEAGELFF
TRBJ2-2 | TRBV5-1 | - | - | TGCGCCAGCAGCCCATTCCGGGGTACCGGGGAGCTGTTTTTT | CASSPFRGTGELFF
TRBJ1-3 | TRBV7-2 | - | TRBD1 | TGTGCCAGCAGCCGGGACAGAAGCTCTGGAAACACCATATATTTT | CASSRDRSSGNTIYF
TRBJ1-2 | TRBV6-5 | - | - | TGTGCCAGCAGTTACTCTGCCGGGAGGGACTATGGCTACACCTTC | CASSYSAGRDYGYTF
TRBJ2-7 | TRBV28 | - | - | TGTGCCAGCAGGATTCCTACAGGGTATGAGCAGTACTTC | CASRIPTGYEQYF
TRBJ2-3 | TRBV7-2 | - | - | TGTGCCAGCAGCGGGACAAAGGGAGATACGCAGTATTTT | CASSGTKGDTQYF
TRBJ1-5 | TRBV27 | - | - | TGTGCCAGCAGTTTAGAGGGAATTGAGCCCCAGCATTTT | CASSLEGIEPQHF
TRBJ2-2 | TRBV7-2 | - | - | TGTGCCAGCAGCCGTCTGACTGCTACCGGGGAGCTGTTTTTT | CASSRLTATGELFF
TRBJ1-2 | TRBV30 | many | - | TGTGCCTGGAGTGTGAACAGTAGAAGTGGCTACACCTTC | CAWSVNSRSGYTF
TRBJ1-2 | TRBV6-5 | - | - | TGTGCCACTTGGCCAGACAGGTCCTATGGCTACACCTTC | CATWPDRSYGYTF
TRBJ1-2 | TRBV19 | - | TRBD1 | TGTGCCAGTAGTCCGGACAGGGTAGACTATGGCTACACCTTC | CASSPDRVDYGYTF
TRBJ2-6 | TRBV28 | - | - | TGTGCCAGCAGCTCTCGTCTAGCGTTCCACTCTGGGGCCAACGTCCTGACTTTC | CASSSRLAFHSGANVLTF
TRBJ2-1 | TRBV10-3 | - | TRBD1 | TGTGCCATCAGTGTGTTGGGGACAGGCAACAATGAGCAGTTCTTC | CAISVLGTGNNEQFF
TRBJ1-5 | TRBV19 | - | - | TGTGCCAGTTCCAGGGGCGTGAATAGCAATCAGCCCCAGCATTTT | CASSRGVNSNQPQHF
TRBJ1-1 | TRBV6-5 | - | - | TGTGCCAGCAGGGTAAACATGAACACTGAAGCTTTCTTT | CASRVNMNTEAFF
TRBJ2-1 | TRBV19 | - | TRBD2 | TGTGCCAGTAGAAAAATTGATTGGACTAGCGGGGGAAATGAGCAGTTCTTC | CASRKIDWTSGGNEQFF
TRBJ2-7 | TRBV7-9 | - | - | TGTGCCAGCACCCCAGCGGGCTCCTACGAGCAGTACTTC | CASTPAGSYEQYF
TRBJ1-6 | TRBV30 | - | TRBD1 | TGTGCCTGGATAGGACAGGGGGGATCACCCCTCCACTTT | CAWIGQGGSPLHF
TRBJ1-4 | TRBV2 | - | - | TGTGCCAGCGTCCAGGGAGGCGAAAAACTGTTTTTT | CASVQGGEKLFF
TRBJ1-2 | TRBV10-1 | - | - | TGCGCCAGCACCCACAGGGAATTTAACTATGGCTACACCTTC | CASTHREFNYGYTF
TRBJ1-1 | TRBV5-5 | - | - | TGTGCCAGCAGCTTGGTAGGGGGGAACACTGAAGCTTTCTTT | CASSLVGGNTEAFF
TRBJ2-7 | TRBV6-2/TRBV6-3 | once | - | TGTGCCAGCAGTTACCGCCCGGACAGCCCTCGGGGGTACTTC | CASSYRPDSPRGYF